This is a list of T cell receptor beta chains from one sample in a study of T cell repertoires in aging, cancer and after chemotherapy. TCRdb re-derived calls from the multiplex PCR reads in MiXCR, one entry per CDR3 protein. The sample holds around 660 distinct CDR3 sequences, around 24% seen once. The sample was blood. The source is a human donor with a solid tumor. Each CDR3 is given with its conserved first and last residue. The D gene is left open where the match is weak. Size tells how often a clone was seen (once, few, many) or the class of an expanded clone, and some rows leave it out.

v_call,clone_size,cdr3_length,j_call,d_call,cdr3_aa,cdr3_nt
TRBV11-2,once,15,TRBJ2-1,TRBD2,CASSPLAASYNEQFF,TGTGCCAGCAGCCCTCTAGCGGCCTCCTACAATGAGCAGTTCTTC
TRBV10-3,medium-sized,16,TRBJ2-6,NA,CAISDVTGGAANVLTF,TGTGCCATCAGTGACGTTACAGGCGGCGCAGCCAACGTCCTGACTTTC
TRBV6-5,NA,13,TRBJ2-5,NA,CASSSMAGGTQYF,TGTGCCAGCAGTTCCATGGCTGGGGGGACCCAGTACTTC
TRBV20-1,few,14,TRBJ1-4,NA,CSARETGRHEKLFF,TGCAGTGCTAGAGAAACGGGTCGTCATGAAAAACTGTTTTTT
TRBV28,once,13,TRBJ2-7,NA,CASSLGSSYEQYF,TGTGCCAGCAGTTTGGGCAGTTCCTACGAGCAGTACTTC
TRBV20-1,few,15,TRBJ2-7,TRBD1,CSARDKDRGLWEQYF,TGCAGTGCTAGAGATAAAGACAGGGGGCTGTGGGAGCAGTACTTC
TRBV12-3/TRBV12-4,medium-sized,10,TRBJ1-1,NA,CASANTEAFF,TGTGCCAGCGCGAACACTGAAGCTTTCTTT
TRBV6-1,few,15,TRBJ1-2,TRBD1,CASRHPGQGSSGYTF,TGTGCCAGCAGACACCCGGGACAGGGAAGTTCCGGCTACACCTTC
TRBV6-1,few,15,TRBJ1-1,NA,CASSEMRFDYTEAFF,TGTGCCAGCAGTGAAATGCGATTTGACTACACTGAAGCTTTCTTT
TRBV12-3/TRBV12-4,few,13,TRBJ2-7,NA,CASSLGSSGEQYF,TGTGCCAGCAGTTTGGGATCTTCCGGGGAGCAGTACTTC
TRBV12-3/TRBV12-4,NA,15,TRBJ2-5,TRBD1,CASSLKGARRETQYF,TGTGCCAGCAGTTTAAAGGGGGCGCGGCGGGAGACCCAGTACTTC
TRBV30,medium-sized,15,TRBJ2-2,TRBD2,CAWSHGTSGTGELFF,TGTGCCTGGAGTCACGGGACTAGTGGGACCGGGGAGCTGTTTTTT
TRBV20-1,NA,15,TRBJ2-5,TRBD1,CSARDRDRDQETQYF,TGCAGTGCTAGAGACCGGGACAGGGATCAAGAGACCCAGTACTTC
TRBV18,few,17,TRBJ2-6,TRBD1,CASSLAGTGSGANVLTF,TGTGCCAGCTCACTAGCCGGGACAGGCTCTGGGGCCAACGTCCTGACTTTC
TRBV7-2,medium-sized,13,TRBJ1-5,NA,CASSLAKGQPQHF,TGTGCCAGCAGCTTAGCGAAGGGACAGCCCCAGCATTTT
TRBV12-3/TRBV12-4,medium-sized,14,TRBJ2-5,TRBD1,CASSAGQGQETQYF,TGTGCCAGCAGTGCCGGACAGGGGCAAGAGACCCAGTACTTC
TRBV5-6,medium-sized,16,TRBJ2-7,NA,CASSLGWGRVSYEQYF,TGTGCCAGCAGCTTGGGGTGGGGCAGGGTCTCCTACGAGCAGTACTTC
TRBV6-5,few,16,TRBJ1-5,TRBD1,CASSLGTGDSNQPQHF,TGTGCCAGCAGCTTAGGGACAGGAGATAGCAATCAGCCCCAGCATTTT
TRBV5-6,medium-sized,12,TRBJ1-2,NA,CASSLREYGYTF,TGTGCCAGCAGCCTCCGGGAATATGGCTACACCTTC
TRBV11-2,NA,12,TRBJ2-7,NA,CASSPQGNEQYF,TGTGCCAGCAGCCCGCAGGGCAACGAGCAGTACTTC
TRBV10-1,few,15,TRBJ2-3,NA,CASSESKGTAPTQYF,TGCGCCAGCAGTGAGTCGAAAGGGACTGCTCCTACGCAGTATTTT